Listed below are T cell receptor beta chains from one sample, sequenced in a study of radiation and T cells in renal cell carcinoma. Clones were read by immunoSEQ multiplex PCR, and TCRdb kept only the in-frame ones, dropping some. The table lists around 60,000 clones, roughly four fifths of them singletons. The sequenced sample was blood, obtained from a patient whose treatment included radiotherapy and nephrectomy. The source of these receptors is a man aged 60-69 years with renal cell carcinoma. Both conserved end residues are trimmed from each CDR3. Fields, in order: CDR3 length, D gene, V gene, J gene, CDR3 protein. A D gene is named only where the DNA matches it firmly.

12	NA	TRBV5-1	TRBJ1-1	ASSLDPGGAEAF
13	NA	TRBV19	TRBJ1-5	ASSIGPGSNQPQH
11	NA	TRBV30	TRBJ2-3	AWSTLGTDTQY
13	NA	TRBV19	TRBJ1-2	ASSIEDGLNYGYT
12	TRBD1	TRBV18	TRBJ2-1	ASSQRTGDNEQF
11	NA	TRBV11-3	TRBJ1-5	ASSPGVHAAQH
15	TRBD2	TRBV5-6	TRBJ2-1	ASSPASGRGYYNEQF
14	TRBD1	TRBV5-1	TRBJ1-1	ASSRTRQGLNTEAF
14	NA	TRBV6-1	TRBJ1-5	ASSEAQGYSNQPQH
13	NA	TRBV11-3	TRBJ2-5	ASSLDSGVGETQY
14	NA	TRBV5-1	TRBJ1-2	ASSFPGGASNYGYT
14	NA	TRBV2	TRBJ2-3	ASSPPWAGETDTQY
18	NA	TRBV27	TRBJ2-1	ASSPPPWRAGHSSYNEQF
15	NA	TRBV11-2	TRBJ1-2	ASSFGESRGVRYGYT
14	TRBD2	TRBV5-1	TRBJ2-1	ASSWTGTSGSFEQF
14	TRBD1	TRBV5-1	TRBJ1-4	ASSRDRGLTNEKLF
13	NA	TRBV6-1	TRBJ1-1	ASSETRQLLTEAF
14	TRBD2	TRBV27	TRBJ2-1	ASRPLAGGQYNEQF
9	NA	TRBV6-5	TRBJ1-6	ASGYGSPLH
13	TRBD1	TRBV7-9	TRBJ2-2	ASSPDRGLTGELF
13	NA	TRBV11-2	TRBJ2-4	ASSNFGVEPNIQY
13	NA	TRBV7-8	TRBJ1-2	ASSGGSGARYGYT
13	TRBD1	TRBV5-1	TRBJ2-7	ASSFHRGQAYEQY
13	NA	TRBV19	TRBJ1-1	ASSIGSVRNTEAF
13	TRBD2	TRBV5-6	TRBJ2-4	ASSPGGVWKNIQY
14	TRBD2	TRBV5-1	TRBJ2-1	ASSLGTSGIYNEQF
9	NA	TRBV7-2	TRBJ2-7	ASSFGDEQY
12	TRBD2	TRBV19	TRBJ2-2	ASSVGLASGELF